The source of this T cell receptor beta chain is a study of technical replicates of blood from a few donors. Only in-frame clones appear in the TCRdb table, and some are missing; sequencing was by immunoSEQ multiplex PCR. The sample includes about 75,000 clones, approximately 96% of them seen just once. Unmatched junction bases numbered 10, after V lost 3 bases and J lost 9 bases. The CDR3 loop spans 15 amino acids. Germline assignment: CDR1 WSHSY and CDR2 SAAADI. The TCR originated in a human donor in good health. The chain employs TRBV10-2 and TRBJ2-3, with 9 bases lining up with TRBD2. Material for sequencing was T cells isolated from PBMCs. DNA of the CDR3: TGCGCCAGCAGTGAATCAGCGGGGGGAAGAGGAACGCAGTATTTT. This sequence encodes CASSESAGGRGTQYF.